The T cell receptor beta chain under discussion was sequenced for a study of cytomegalovirus exposure and HLA in healthy donors. Study-level results: Reports state that TCR beta sequences accurately predicted most subjects' HLA-A and HLA-B alleles. TCR beta V segments were, for the most part, productive about 90% or about 30% of the time in an earlier analysis.

For this clone: What it binds is unknown.

The PCR contained 60 Vbeta and 13 Jbeta primers. Clones were sequenced by immunoSEQ multiplex PCR, and TCRdb holds only the in-frame ones, with some missing. The table lists roughly 180,000 clones, approximately 77% of them singletons. Germline values: CDR1 SGHAT, CDR2 FQNNGV. This CDR3 is 16 amino acids long. Material: PBMCs. This TCR was sampled from a female donor in good health and CMV-seronegative. The rearrangement links TRBV11-2 to TRBJ2-5; 8 nucleotides align to TRBD1. Near its end, the DNA agrees better with TRBJ2-7, so the J call may be wrong. The CDR3 DNA reads TGTGCCAGCAGGGCCACCGGGACAGGTTTATCCTACGAGCAGTACTTC. Amino acid sequence: CASRATGTGLSYEQYF.